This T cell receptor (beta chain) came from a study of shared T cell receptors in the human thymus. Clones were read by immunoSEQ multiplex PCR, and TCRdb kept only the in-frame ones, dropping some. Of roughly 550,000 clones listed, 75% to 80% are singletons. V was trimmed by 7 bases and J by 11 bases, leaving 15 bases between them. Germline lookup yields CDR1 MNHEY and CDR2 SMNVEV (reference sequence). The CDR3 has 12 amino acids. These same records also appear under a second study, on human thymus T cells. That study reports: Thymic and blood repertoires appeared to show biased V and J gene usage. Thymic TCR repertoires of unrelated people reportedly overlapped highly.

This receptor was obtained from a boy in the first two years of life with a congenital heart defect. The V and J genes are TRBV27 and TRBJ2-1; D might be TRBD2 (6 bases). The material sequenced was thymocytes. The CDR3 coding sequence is TGTGCCAGCAATGGCCACGGACTAAAGCAGTTCTTC. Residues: CASNGHGLKQFF.